Listed here is a single T cell receptor beta chain. The entry originates in a study of cytomegalovirus exposure and HLA in healthy donors. PCR primers comprised 60 Vbeta and 13 Jbeta primers. Profiling relied on immunoSEQ multiplex PCR, and the TCRdb table lists in-frame clones only, not all of them. The repertoire holds 110,000 to 150,000 clones, with 75% to 90% as singletons. CDR3 size: 14 residues. Germline V gene data show CDR1 as ENHRY and CDR2 as SYGVKD. The sequencing input was PBMCs. This receptor was taken from a man between 35 and 55 years old in good health and CMV-seronegative. The rearrangement uses TRBV10-3 and TRBJ2-5; D not certain. The DNA matches TRBJ2-7 better at its end, which makes the J call doubtful. The CDR3 loop reads CAISEQVGRYEQYF. The CDR3 region has the DNA TGTGCCATCAGTGAGCAGGTGGGCCGCTACGAGCAGTACTTC.